This TCR beta chain was retrieved from a study of shared clonotypes between healthy human individuals (dated by TCRdb to about 2020). The study in broad terms: A couple of women and a few men aged 18 to 49 years were included in the cohort. For each donor, three plates each were used for CD4 naive and CD4 memory, two plates were used for CD8 naive, and one plate was used for CD8 memory. The study deeply sequenced blood TCR repertoires of about 5 healthy adults to estimate repertoire size and the extent of clonotype sharing between individuals. Different laboratories and diverse techniques were used to prepare libraries and sequence TCR repertoires, to increase sequencing depth and limit assay-specific biases. Each donor's leukapheresis produced roughly between roughly 0.94 and 9.5 billion PBMCs.

CD8 naive samples consisted of CD45RO-negative cells that were positively selected for CCR7, yielding a CD45RA+CCR7+ population without TemRA cells. The donors were healthy, HIV-negative adults who had no recently reported acute infections or vaccinations. Every donor was a Caucasian adult living in Nashville, Tennessee, USA. Blood was obtained by leukapheresis, after which PBMCs were separated by Ficoll-Histopaque density gradient centrifugation and cryopreserved in liquid nitrogen vapor phase. Analytical flow cytometry was used to check the purity and quantity of every magnetically sorted T cell population. Genomic DNA was isolated from every sorted fraction and measured by UV absorbance on a Nanodrop 2000c. A distance of 8 bases separates the germline ends of V and J, which lose 2 bases and 6 bases respectively. Reading the germline V gene (reference sequence) gives CDR1 MNHEY and CDR2 SMNVEV. Counted from cysteine to phenylalanine, this CDR3 has 13 amino acids. Kept here is only the CDR3 DNA, which spans 39 bases and is read in frame from base 1.

Here is what the overall study found, with its caveats: Higher generation probabilities were observed for clonotypes shared by all four sorted-subset donors than for non-shared clonotypes. Larger estimated clonotype richness was generally found for naive subsets than for memory subsets. Across a handful of donors, roughly 5% of naive CD4, approximately 4% of naive CD8, about 2% of memory CD4, and 0.4% to 0.45% of memory CD8 clonotypes were shared. Because the study included a small number of donors, the genetic and exposure-history diversity represented was limited. Pairwise subsampling led to the expectation that sequencing depth would affect the degree of clonotype sharing among donors. Sampling was restricted to blood, and TCR repertoires in tissue are likely to differ from TCR repertoires in blood. Incomplete sequencing was indicated by rarefaction of sorted-subset datasets, despite the large sequencing depth.

As concerns this clone: Its antigen specificity is not known. Within one base of it there is no much larger clone, and no base qualities were kept.

TCR CDR3 regions were amplified from genomic DNA by multiplex PCR using the deep immunoSEQ assay. Extracted genomic DNA from each cell subset was distributed evenly across all wells of several immunoSEQ 96-well plates, and each plate was treated as a replicate. For sorted subsets, each replicate PCR was loaded with 200 ng genomic DNA, equivalent to 25,000 to 35,000 T cell genomes. Purified libraries were measured with a Qubit 3.0 fluorometer, size-checked on a Bioanalyzer 2100, and measured again with the KAPA Library Quantification kit. Each immunoSEQ 96-well plate was sequenced on its own single-read 150-cycle Illumina NextSeq 550 flow cell. Turning to the authors' computational methods: Because the immunoSEQ output held only junctional sequences and lacked quality scores, the filtering could not match the filtering applied to full-length reads. To assign V/J genes and CDR3, sequences were annotated using PyIR, a Python wrapper for IgBLAST v1.9, with IMGT germline references. Reads were filtered out if the reads had weak V/J assignments (E-value above 1e-6), no CDR3, stop codons, out-of-frame junctions, or ambiguous translated residues. V3J clonotypes were defined as sequences sharing the same inferred V gene, J gene, and CDR3 amino acid sequence. To compute the percentage overlap between repertoires, the number of shared unique clonotypes was divided by the size of the smaller repertoire. Three approaches were used to assess repertoire richness: RTK rarefaction, the Chao1 estimator, and Recon v2.1 estimates of unobserved clonotypes. Generation probabilities were computed with OLGA for all TCRbeta clonotypes obtained by the gDNA method from several donors. TCRdb obtained this table from immuneACCESS and retained in-frame rearrangements with V and J assigned. These tables miss some clones; where compared with another copy, unresolved V genes account for less than half of the shortfall, and the remainder is unexplained. That table gives V, J and clone size, and the DNA gave D and trimming. Within this sample are approximately 600,000 clones, with approximately 95% of them counted one time only. Jointly, the top ten make up about 0.11% of the sample.

Sequenced input: naive CD8+ T cells sorted from blood. The cell subset or site label, read with the paper, signifies: CD45RA+CCR7+. The rearrangement joined TRBV27 to TRBJ2-1; the D gene assignment is ambiguous. The sequence derives from a woman aged 30 to 39 in good health. The CDR3: CASSLGVPNEQFF. The DNA sequence follows: TGTGCCAGCAGTTTAGGTGTTCCCAATGAGCAGTTCTTC.